This paragraph covers one TCR beta chain sequence. From germline, CDR1 is LNHDA and CDR2 SQIVND (reference sequence). The CDR3 has 14 residues. The V and J ends lost 3 bases and 2 bases, in that order; junction bases with no gene match: 3. The sample comes from a study of blood T cell repertoires in COVID-19. About the study: Specimens from acute and convalescent COVID-19 originated in the United States, Italy and Spain. Nucleic acid was either cDNA or gDNA, and it came from T cells, B-cell-depleted T cells, or PBMCs.

As originally analysed: It was from reference gene primer amplification that nucleated cell counts were estimated. Only in-frame clones appear in the TCRdb table, and some are missing; sequencing was by immunoSEQ multiplex PCR. That table is the source of V, J and clone size, and D and trimming were worked out from the DNA. The data hold over 95,000 clones, with 75% to 85% observed a single time. This TCR came from a human donor in a cohort sampled during active COVID-19. The source material was peripheral blood. This chain uses TRBV19 with TRBJ1-2; 7 bases fit TRBD1. This CDR3 reads CASSILTGNYGYTF. The CDR3 DNA reads as TGTGCCAGTAGTATTCTGACAGGGAACTATGGCTACACCTTC.